This record looks at one TCR beta chain sequence and its context. The sample originates from a study of blood T cell repertoires in COVID-19. Across the study: The study drew acute and convalescent COVID-19 samples from the United States, Italy and Spain. In each case, the material was cDNA or gDNA derived from T cells, B-cell-depleted T cells, or PBMCs.

Data came from immunoSEQ multiplex PCR; TCRdb stores just in-frame clones and leaves some out. The sample contains roughly 200,000 clones, around 84% of which appear only once. This clonotype was sampled from an elderly woman with acute or convalescent COVID-19. The sequencing input was peripheral blood.

CDR3 sequence reads: CASSHGGLTEAFF. CDR3 nucleotide sequence: TGTGCCAGCAGCCATGGCGGTCTCACTGAAGCTTTCTTT. V is TRBV11-2 and J is TRBJ1-1; D ambiguous. The germline V and J ends were trimmed by 5 bases and 4 bases, with 11 bases remaining between them. Per germline, CDR1 SGHAT and CDR2 FQNNGV. The CDR3 length is 13 residues.